This T cell receptor (beta chain) was found in a study of T-cell reconstitution after alpha-beta-depleted transplantation in children. Whole-study results and caveats: There were reportedly several hundred expanded graft clones from which alpha-beta T cells came about two months after transplant.

Many counts were recorded for this clonotype. Its antigen remains unknown. The germline V gene encodes CDR1 MGHDK and CDR2 SYGVNS. V lost 3 bases to trimming and J lost 2 bases; unmatched junction nucleotides: 6. This CDR3 region has 16 residues. The authors prepared the TCRbeta library with unique molecular identifiers. TCRdb ran MiXCR on the PCR reads and lists one entry per CDR3 protein. The data contain fewer than 250,000 distinct CDR3 sequences, over 15% of them singletons. The J gene is TRBJ2-3, the V gene TRBV25-1; TRBD2 matches 9 bases. The TCR sequence derives from a male patient between 2 and 10 years old who had a stem cell transplant for acute lymphoblastic leukemia, so the T cells may come from the graft donor. The sequencing here drew on PBMCs, mostly from graft donor cells, taken 360 days after TCRalphabeta/CD19-depleted stem cell transplant. The CDR3: CASSEAAGGITDTQYF. Here the CDR3 DNA reads TGTGCCAGCAGTGAGGCAGCGGGGGGCATCACAGATACGCAGTATTTT.